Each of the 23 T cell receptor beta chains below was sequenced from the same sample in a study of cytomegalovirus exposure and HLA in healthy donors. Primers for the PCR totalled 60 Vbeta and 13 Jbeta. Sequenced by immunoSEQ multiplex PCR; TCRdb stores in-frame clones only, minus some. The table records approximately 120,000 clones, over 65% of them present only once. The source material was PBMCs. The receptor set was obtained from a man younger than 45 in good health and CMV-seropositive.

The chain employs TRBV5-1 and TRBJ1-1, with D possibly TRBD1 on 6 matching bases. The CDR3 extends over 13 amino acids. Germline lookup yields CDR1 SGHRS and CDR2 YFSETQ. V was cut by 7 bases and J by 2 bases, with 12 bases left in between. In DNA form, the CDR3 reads TGCGCCAGCCATCCAGGGGTCAACACTGAAGCTTTCTTT. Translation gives CASHPGVNTEAFF. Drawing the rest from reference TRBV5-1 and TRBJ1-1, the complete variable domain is KAGVTQTPRYLIKTRGQQVTLSCSPISGHRSVSWYQQTPGQGLQFLFEYFSETQRNKGNFPGRFSGRQFSNSRSEMNVSTLELGDSALYLCASHPGVNTEAFFGQGTRLTVV.

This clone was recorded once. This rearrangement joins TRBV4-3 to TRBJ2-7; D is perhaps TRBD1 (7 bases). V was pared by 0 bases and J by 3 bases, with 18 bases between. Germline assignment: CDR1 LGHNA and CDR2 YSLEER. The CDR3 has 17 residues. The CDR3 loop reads CASSQEAAGGNSYEQYF. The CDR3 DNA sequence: TGCGCCAGCAGCCAAGAAGCCGCAGGGGGGAATAGCTACGAGCAGTACTTC.

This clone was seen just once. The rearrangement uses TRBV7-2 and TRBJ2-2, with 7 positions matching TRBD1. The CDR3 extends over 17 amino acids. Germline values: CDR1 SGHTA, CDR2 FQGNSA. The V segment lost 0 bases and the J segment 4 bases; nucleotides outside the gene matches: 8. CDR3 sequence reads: CASSLALQGSRTGELFF. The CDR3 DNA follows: TGTGCCAGCAGCTTAGCCCTACAGGGGTCGCGCACCGGGGAGCTGTTTTTT.

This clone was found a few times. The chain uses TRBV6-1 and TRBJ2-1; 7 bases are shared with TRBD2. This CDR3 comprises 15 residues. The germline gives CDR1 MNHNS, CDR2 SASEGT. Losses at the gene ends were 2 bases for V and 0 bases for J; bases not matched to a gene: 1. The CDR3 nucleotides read TGTGCCAGCAGTGAATCGGGGGGCTCCTACAATGAGCAGTTCTTC. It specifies CASSESGGSYNEQFF.

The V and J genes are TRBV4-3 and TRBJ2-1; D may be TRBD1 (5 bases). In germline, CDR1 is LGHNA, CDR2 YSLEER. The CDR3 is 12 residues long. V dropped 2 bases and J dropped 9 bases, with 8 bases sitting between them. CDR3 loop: CASSQSRGEQFF. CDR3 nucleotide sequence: TGCGCCAGCAGCCAAAGTAGGGGTGAGCAGTTCTTC.

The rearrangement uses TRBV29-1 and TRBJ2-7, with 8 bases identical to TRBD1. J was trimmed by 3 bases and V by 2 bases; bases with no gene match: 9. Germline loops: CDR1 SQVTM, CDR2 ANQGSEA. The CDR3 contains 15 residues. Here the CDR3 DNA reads TGCAGCGTTGAATTTGGGACAGGTCTTTTCTACGAGCAGTACTTC. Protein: CSVEFGTGLFYEQYF.

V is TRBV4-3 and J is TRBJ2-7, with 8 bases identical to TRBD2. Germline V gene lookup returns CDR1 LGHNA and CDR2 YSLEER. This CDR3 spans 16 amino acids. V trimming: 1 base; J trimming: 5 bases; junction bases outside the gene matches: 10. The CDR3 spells CASSQATGTRFDEQYF. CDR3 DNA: TGCGCCAGCAGCCAAGCGACCGGGACTAGGTTTGACGAGCAGTACTTC.

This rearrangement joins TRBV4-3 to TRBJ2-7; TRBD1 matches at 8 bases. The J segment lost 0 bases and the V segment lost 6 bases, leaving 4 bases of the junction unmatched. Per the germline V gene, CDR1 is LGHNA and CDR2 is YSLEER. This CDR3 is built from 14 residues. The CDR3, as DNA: TGCGCCAGCAGTCCTGGACAGGGCTCCTACGAGCAGTACTTC. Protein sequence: CASSPGQGSYEQYF.

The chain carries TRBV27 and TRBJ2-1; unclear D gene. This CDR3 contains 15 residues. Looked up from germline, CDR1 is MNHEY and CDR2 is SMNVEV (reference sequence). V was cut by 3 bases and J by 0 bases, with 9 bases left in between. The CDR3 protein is CASSFTPSSYNEQFF. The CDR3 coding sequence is TGTGCCAGCAGTTTCACCCCGAGCTCCTACAATGAGCAGTTCTTC.

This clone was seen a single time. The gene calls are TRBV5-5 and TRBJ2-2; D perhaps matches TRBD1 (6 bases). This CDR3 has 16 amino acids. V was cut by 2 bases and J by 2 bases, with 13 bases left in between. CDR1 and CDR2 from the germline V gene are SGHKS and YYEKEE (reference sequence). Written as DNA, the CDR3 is TGTGCCAGCAGCTTCTCACAGGGCTCTAACACCGGGGAGCTGTTTTTT. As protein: CASSFSQGSNTGELFF.

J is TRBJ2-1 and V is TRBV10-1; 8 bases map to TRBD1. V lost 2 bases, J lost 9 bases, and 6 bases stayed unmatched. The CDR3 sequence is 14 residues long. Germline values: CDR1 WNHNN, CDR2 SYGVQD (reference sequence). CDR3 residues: CASSEGQGEGEQFF. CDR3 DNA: TGCGCCAGCAGTGAGGGACAGGGAGAGGGTGAGCAGTTCTTC.

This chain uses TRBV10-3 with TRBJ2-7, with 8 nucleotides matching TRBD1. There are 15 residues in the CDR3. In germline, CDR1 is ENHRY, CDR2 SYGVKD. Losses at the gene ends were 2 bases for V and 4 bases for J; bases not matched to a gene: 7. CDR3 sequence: CAISETTRQGYEQYF. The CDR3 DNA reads TGTGCCATCAGTGAGACAACTAGACAGGGGTACGAGCAGTACTTC.

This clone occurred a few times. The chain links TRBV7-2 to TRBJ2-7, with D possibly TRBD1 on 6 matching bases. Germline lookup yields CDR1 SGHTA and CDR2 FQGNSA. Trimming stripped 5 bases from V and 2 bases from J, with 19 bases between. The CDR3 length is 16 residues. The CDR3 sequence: CASSTRQEEMTYEQYF. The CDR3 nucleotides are TGTGCCAGCAGCACCAGACAGGAGGAAATGACCTACGAGCAGTACTTC.

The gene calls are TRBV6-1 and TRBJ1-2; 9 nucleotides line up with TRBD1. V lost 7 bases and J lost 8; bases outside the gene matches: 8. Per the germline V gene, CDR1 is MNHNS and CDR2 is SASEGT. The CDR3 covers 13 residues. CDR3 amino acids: CASNRDRARGYTF. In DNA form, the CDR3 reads TGTGCCAGCAACCGGGACAGGGCCCGCGGCTACACCTTC.

CDR3 loop: CASSLGTFNEKLFF. The CDR3 bases are TGTGCCAGCAGCCTCGGGACATTTAATGAAAAACTGTTTTTT. The chain joins TRBV27 to TRBJ1-4; tentatively, D is TRBD1 (6 bases). The CDR3 length is 14 residues. Germline assignment: CDR1 MNHEY and CDR2 SMNVEV (reference sequence). V lost 6 bases, J lost 4 bases, and 12 bases lay in between.

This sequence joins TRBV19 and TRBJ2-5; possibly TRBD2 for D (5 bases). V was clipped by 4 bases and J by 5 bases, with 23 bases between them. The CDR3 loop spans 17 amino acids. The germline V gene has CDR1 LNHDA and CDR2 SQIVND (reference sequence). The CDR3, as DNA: TGTGCCAGTAGTAGGCAAAGAGGGTATAACTTCGAGGAGACCCAGTACTTC. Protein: CASSRQRGYNFEETQYF.

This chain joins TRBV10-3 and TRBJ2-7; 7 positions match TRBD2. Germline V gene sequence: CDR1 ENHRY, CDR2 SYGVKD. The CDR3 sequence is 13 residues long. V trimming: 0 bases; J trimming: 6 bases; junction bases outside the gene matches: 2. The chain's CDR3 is CAISESSGGEQYF. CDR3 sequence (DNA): TGTGCCATCAGTGAGTCGTCGGGGGGCGAGCAGTACTTC.

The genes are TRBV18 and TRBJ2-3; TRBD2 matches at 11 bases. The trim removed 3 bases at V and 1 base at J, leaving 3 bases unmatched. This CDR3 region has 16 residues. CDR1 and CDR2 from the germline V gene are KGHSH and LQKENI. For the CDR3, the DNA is TGTGCCAGCTCACCCCAACTAGCGGGAGGCACAGATACGCAGTATTTT. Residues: CASSPQLAGGTDTQYF.

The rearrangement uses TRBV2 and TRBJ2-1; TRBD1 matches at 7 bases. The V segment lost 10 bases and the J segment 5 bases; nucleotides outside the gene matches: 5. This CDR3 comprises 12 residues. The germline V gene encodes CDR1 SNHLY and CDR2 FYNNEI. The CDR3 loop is CATGTDHNEQFF. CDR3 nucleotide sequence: TGTGCCACCGGGACAGACCACAATGAGCAGTTCTTC.

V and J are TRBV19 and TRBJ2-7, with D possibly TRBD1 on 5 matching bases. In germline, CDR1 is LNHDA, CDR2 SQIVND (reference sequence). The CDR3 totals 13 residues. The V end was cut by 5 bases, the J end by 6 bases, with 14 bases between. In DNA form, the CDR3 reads TGTGCCAGTAGTTTCAGGGTAGGTAGCGAGCAGTACTTC. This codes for CASSFRVGSEQYF.

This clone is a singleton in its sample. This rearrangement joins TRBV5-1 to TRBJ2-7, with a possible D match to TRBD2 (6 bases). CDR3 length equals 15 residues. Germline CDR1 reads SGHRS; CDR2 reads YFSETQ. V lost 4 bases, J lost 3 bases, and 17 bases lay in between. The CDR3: CASSPRGGNGYEQYF. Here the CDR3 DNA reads TGCGCCAGCAGCCCTCGGGGCGGGAACGGCTACGAGCAGTACTTC.

CDR3 sequence reads: CASSLAWREGLGEELFF. CDR3 DNA: TGTGCCAGCAGTTTAGCTTGGCGGGAGGGCCTAGGCGAGGAGCTGTTTTTT. The V call is TRBV28, the J call TRBJ2-2, with 9 nucleotides matching TRBD2. Unmatched junction bases numbered 14, after V lost 2 bases and J lost 10 bases. This CDR3 has 17 amino acids. CDR1 and CDR2 (germline): MDHEN, SYDVKM.

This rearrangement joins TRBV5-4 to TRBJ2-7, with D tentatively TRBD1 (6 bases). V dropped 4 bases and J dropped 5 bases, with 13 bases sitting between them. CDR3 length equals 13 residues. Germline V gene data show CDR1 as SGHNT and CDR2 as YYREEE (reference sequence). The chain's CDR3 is CASSPGGRDEQYF. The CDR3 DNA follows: TGTGCCAGCAGCCCTGGGGGCAGGGACGAGCAGTACTTC.